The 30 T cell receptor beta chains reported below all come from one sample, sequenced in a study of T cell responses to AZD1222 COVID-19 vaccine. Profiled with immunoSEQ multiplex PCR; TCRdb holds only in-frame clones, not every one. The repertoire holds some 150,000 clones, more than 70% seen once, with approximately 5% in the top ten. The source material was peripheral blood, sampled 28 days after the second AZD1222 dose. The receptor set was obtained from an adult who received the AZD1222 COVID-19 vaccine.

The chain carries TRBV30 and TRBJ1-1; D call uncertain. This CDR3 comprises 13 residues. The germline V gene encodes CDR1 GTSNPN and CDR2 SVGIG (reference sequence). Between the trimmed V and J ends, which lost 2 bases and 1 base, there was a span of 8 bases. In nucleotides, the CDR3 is TGTGCCTGGAGTCCGCGGGGGAACACTGAAGCTTTCTTT. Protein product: CAWSPRGNTEAFF.

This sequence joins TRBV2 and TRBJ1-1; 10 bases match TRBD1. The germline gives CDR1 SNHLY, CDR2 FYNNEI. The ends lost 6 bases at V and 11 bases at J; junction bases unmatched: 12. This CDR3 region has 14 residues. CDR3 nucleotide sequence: TGTGCCAGCAGGGTCCCGGGACAGGGGAACGGGGCTTTCTTT. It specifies CASRVPGQGNGAFF.

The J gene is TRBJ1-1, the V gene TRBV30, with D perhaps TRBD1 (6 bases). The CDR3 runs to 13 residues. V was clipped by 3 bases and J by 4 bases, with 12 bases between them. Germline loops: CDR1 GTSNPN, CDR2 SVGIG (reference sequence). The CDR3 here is CAWRRSGATEAFF. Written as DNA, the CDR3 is TGTGCCTGGAGAAGATCAGGGGCCACTGAAGCTTTCTTT.

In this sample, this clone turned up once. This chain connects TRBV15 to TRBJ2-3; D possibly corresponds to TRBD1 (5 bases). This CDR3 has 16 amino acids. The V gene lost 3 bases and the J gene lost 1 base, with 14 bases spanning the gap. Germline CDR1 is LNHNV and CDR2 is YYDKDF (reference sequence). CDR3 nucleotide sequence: TGTGCCACCAGCAGTGGAGTGGAACAGGGCACAGATACGCAGTATTTT. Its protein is CATSSGVEQGTDTQYF.

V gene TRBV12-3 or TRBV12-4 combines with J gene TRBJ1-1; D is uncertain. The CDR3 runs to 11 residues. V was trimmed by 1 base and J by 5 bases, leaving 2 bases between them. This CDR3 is CASSLGTEAFF. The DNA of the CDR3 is TGTGCCAGCAGTTTAGGTACTGAAGCTTTCTTT.

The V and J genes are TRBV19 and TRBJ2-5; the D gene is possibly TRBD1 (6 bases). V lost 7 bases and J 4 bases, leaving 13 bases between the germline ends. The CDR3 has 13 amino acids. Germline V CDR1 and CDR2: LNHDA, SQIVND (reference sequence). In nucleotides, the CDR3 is TGTGCCAGTAACCAGAGAGGGGGAGAGACCCAGTACTTC. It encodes CASNQRGGETQYF.

The CDR3 loop reads CASSELHTGVNTEAFF. The CDR3 nucleotides read TGTGCCAGCAGTGAACTTCACACAGGGGTGAACACTGAAGCTTTCTTT. This chain joins TRBV6-1 and TRBJ1-1; 7 nucleotides line up with TRBD1. Trimming at V came to 2 bases and at J to 0 bases, leaving 6 bases not matched to a gene. The CDR3 has 16 residues. Germline CDR1 MNHNS, CDR2 SASEGT.

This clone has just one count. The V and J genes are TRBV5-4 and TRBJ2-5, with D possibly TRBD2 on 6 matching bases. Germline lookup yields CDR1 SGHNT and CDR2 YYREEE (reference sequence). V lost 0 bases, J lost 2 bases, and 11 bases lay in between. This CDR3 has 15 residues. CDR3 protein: CASSLGVGGQETQYF. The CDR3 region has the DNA TGTGCCAGCAGCTTGGGTGTAGGAGGGCAAGAGACCCAGTACTTC.

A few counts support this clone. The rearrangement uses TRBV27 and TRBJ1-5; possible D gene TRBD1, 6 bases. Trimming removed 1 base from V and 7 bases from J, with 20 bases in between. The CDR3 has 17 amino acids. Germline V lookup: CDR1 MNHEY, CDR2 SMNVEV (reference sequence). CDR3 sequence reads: CASSLLGPRGGGQPQHF. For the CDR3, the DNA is TGTGCCAGCAGTTTATTAGGCCCAAGGGGGGGTGGCCAGCCCCAGCATTTT.

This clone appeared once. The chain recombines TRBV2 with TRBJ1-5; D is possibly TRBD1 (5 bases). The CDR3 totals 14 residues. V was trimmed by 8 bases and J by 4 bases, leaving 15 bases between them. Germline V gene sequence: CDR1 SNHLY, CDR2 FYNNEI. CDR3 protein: CASGGALLNQPQHF. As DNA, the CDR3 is TGTGCCAGCGGTGGGGCGCTCCTAAATCAGCCCCAGCATTTT.

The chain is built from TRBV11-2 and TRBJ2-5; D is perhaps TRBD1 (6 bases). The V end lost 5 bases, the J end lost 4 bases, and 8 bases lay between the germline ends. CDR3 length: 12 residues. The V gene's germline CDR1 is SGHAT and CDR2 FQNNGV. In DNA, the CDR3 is TGTGCCAGCAGCCCACAGGGAGAGACCCAGTACTTC. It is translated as CASSPQGETQYF. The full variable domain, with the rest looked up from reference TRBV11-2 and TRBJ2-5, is EAGVAQSPRYKIIEKRQSVAFWCNPISGHATLYWYQQILGQGPKLLIQFQNNGVVDDSQLPKDRFSAERLKGVDSTLKIQPAKLEDSAVYLCASSPQGETQYFGPGTRLLVL.

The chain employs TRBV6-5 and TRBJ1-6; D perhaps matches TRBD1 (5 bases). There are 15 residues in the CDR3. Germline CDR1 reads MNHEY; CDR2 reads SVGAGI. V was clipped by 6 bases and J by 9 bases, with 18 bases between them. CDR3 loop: CASRPPGTLGSPLHF. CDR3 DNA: TGTGCCAGCAGACCCCCCGGGACCCTCGGTTCACCCCTCCACTTT.

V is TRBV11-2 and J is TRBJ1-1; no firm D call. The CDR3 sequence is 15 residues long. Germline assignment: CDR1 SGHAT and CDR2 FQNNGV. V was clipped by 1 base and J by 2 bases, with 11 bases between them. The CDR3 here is CASSLVVGVNTEAFF. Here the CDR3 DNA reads TGTGCCAGCAGCTTAGTGGTTGGGGTAAACACTGAAGCTTTCTTT. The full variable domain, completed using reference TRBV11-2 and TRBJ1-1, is EAGVAQSPRYKIIEKRQSVAFWCNPISGHATLYWYQQILGQGPKLLIQFQNNGVVDDSQLPKDRFSAERLKGVDSTLKIQPAKLEDSAVYLCASSLVVGVNTEAFFGQGTRLTVV.

The CDR3 region is CSASDGLGQPQHF. CDR3 sequence (DNA): TGCAGTGCTAGTGACGGGTTGGGTCAGCCCCAGCATTTT. The rearrangement links TRBV20-1 to TRBJ1-5; D is uncertain. The ends were cut back, 3 bases at V and 6 bases at J, with 12 bases in the middle. CDR3 length: 13 residues. The germline V gene has CDR1 DFQATT and CDR2 SNEGSKA (reference sequence).

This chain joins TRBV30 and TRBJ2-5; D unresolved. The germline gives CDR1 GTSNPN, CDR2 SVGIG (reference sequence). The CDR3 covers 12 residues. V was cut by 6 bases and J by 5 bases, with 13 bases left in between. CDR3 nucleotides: TGTGCCTGCAGGCAGGTACAGGAGACCCAGTACTTC. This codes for CACRQVQETQYF.

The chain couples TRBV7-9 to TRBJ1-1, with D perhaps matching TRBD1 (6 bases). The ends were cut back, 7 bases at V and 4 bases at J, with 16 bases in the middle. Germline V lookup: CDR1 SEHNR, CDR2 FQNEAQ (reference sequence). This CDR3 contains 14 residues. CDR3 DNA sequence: TGTGCCAGCACCTCTATGGGGGGCAGCACTGAAGCTTTCTTT. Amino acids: CASTSMGGSTEAFF.

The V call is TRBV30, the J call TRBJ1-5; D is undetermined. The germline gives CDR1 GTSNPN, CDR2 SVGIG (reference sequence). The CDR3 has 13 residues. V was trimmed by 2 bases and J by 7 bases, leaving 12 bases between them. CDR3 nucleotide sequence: TGTGCCTGGAGTACAGAGCGGATCCAGCCCCAGCATTTT. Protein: CAWSTERIQPQHF.

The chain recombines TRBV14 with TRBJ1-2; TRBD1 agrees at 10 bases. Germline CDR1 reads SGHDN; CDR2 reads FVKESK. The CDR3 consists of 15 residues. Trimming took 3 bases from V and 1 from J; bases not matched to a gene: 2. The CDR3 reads CASSQRTGGNYGYTF. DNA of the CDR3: TGTGCCAGCAGCCAGCGGACAGGGGGTAACTATGGCTACACCTTC.

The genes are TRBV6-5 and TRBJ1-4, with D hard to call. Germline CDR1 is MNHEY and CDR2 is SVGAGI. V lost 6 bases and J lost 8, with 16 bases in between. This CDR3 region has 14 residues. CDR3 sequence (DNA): TGTGCCAGCAGCCGGACTTACCTCGGGGAAAAACTGTTTTTT. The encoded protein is CASSRTYLGEKLFF.

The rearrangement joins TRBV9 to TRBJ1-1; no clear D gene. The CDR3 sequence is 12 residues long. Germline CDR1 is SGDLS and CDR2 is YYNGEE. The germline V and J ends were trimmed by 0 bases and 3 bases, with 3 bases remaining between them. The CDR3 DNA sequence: TGTGCCAGCAGCGTAGGCGACACTGAAGCTTTCTTT. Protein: CASSVGDTEAFF.

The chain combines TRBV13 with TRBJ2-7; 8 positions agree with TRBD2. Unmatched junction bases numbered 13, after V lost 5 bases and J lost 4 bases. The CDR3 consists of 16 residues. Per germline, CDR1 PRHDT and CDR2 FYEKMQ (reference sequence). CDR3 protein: CASSDLGQAGDYEQYF. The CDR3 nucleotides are TGTGCCAGCAGCGACCTCGGGCAAGCGGGAGATTACGAGCAGTACTTC.

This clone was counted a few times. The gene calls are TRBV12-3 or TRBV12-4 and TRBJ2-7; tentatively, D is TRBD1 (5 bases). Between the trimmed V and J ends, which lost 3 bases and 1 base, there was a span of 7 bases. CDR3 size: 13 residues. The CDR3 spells CASSLRTSYEQYF. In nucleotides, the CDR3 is TGTGCCAGCAGTTTGAGGACATCCTACGAGCAGTACTTC.

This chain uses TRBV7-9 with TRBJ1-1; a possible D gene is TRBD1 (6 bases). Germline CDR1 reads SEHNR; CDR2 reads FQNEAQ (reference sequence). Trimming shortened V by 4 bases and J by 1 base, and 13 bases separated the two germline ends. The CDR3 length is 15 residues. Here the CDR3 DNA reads TGTGCCAGCAGCTCACGGGACACGGCGAACACTGAAGCTTTCTTT. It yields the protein CASSSRDTANTEAFF.

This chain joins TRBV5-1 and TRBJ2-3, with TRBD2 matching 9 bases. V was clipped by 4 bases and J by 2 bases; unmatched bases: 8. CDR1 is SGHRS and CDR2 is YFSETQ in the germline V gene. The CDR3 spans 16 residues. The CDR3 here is CASSTLAGGYTDTQYF. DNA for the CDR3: TGCGCCAGCAGCACACTAGCGGGCGGATACACAGATACGCAGTATTTT.

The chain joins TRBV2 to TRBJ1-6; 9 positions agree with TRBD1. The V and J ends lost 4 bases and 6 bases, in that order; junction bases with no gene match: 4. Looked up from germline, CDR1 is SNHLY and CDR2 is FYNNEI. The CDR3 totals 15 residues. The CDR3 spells CASSVTGGGNSPLHF. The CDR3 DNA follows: TGTGCCAGCAGTGTAACAGGGGGCGGTAATTCACCCCTCCACTTT.

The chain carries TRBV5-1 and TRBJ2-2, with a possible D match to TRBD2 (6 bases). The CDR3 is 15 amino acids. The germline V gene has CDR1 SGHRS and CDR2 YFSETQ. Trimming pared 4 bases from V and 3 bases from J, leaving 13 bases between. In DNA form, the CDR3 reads TGCGCCAGCAGCCCGACTGGCGGGGACACCGGGGAGCTGTTTTTT. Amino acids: CASSPTGGDTGELFF.

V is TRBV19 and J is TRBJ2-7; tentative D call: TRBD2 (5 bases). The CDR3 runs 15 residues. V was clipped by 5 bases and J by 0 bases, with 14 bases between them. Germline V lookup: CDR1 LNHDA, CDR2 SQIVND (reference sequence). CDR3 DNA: TGTGCCAGTAGTGGGCTAGCCGATAGCTCCTACGAGCAGTACTTC. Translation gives CASSGLADSSYEQYF.

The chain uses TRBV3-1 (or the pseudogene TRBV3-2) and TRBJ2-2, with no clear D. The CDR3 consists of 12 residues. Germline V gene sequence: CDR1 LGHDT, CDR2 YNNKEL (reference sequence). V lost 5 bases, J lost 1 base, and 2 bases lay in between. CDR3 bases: TGTGCCAGCAGCTGGAACACCGGGGAGCTGTTTTTT. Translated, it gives CASSWNTGELFF.

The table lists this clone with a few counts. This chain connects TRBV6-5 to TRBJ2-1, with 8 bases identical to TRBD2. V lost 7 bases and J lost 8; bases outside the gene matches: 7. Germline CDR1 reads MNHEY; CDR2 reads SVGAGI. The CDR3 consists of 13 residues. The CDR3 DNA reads TGTGCCAGCACCTTAGCGGGACTCGATGAGCAGTTCTTC. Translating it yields CASTLAGLDEQFF.

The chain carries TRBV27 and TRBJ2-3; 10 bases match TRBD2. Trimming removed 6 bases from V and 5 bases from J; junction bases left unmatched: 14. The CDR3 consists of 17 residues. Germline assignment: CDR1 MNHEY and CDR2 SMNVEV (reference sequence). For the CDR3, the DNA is TGTGCCAGCAGATTCTCCGGGCTAGCGGGAGCAAAAGATACGCAGTATTTT. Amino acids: CASRFSGLAGAKDTQYF.